This TCR beta chain was captured by sequencing in a study of blood T cell repertoires in COVID-19. Profiled with immunoSEQ multiplex PCR; TCRdb holds only in-frame clones, not every one. The sample consists of 70,000 to 90,000 clones, 80% to 95% of them appearing once. This CDR3 spans 17 amino acids. The ends lost 4 bases at V and 0 bases at J; junction bases unmatched: 8. Germline V gene data show CDR1 as LGHDT and CDR2 as YNNKEL (reference sequence). The rearrangement uses TRBV3-1 (or the pseudogene TRBV3-2) and TRBJ2-2, with 7 bases aligning to TRBD2. The sequence came from a human donor in a cohort sampled during active COVID-19. The sequenced material came from peripheral blood. The CDR3 sequence: CASSPAWGRANTGELFF. Here the CDR3 DNA reads TGTGCCAGCAGCCCAGCCTGGGGGAGGGCGAACACCGGGGAGCTGTTTTTT.